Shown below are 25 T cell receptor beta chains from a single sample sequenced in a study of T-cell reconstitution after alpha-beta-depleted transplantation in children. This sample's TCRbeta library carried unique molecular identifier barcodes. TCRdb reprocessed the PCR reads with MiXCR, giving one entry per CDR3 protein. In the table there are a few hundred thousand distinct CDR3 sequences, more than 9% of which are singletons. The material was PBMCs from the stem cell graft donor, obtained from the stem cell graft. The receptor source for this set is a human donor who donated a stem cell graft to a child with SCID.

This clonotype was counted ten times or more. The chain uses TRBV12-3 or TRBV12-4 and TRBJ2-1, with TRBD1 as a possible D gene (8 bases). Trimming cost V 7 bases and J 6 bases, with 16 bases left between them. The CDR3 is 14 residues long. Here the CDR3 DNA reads TGTGCCAGCACTCTACAGGGGGGGAGCAATGAGCAGTTCTTC. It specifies CASTLQGGSNEQFF.

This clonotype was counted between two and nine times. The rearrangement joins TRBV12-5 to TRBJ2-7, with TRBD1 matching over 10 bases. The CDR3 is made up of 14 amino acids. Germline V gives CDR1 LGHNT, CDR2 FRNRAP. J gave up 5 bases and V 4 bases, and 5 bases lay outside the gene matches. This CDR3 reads CASGSGQGNHEQYF. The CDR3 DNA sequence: TGTGCTAGTGGTTCGGGACAGGGGAACCACGAGCAGTACTTC.

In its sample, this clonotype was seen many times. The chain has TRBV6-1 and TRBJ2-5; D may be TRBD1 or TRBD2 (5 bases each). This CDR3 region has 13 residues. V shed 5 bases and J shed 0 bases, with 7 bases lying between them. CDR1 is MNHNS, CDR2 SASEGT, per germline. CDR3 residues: CASSRGHQETQYF. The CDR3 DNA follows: TGTGCCAGCAGTCGGGGACACCAAGAGACCCAGTACTTC.

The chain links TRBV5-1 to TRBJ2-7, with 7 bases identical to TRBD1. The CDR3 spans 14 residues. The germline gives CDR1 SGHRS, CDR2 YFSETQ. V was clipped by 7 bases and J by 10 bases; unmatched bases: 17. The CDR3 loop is CASAPTGILREQYF. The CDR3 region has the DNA TGCGCCAGCGCGCCGACAGGGATTCTACGAGAACAGTACTTC.

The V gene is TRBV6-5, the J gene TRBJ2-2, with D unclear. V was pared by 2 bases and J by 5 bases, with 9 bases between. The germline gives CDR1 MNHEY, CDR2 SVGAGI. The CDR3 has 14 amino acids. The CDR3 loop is CASSYLDLTGELFF. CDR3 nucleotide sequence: TGTGCCAGCAGTTACCTCGATTTAACCGGGGAGCTGTTTTTT.

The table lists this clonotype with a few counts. The CDR3 DNA follows: TGCAGCGTCGTCGGGGGAAACCAAAAACTGTTTTTT. Translation gives CSVVGGNQKLFF. The chain joins TRBV29-1 to TRBJ1-4; D possibly corresponds to TRBD1 (5 bases). Germline V lookup: CDR1 SQVTM, CDR2 ANQGSEA. CDR3 length: 12 amino acids. Trimming pared 6 bases from V and 9 bases from J, leaving 14 bases between.

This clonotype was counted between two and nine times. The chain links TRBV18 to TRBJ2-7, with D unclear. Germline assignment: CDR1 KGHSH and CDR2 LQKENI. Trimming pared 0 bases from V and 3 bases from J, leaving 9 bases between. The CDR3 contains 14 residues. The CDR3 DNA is TGTGCCAGCTCACCACCTTACTCCCGCTACGAGCAGTACTTC. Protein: CASSPPYSRYEQYF.

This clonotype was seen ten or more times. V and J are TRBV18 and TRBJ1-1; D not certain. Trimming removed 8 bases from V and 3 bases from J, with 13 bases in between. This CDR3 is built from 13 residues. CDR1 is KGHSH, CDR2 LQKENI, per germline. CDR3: CASSLGRDTEAFF. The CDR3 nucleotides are TGTGCCAGCAGCTTAGGACGGGACACTGAAGCTTTCTTT.

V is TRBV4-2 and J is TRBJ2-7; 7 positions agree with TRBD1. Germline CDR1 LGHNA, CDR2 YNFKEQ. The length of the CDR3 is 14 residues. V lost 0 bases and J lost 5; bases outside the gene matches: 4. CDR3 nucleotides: TGTGCCAGCAGCCAAGACGACAGGGACCACGAGCAGTACTTC. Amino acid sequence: CASSQDDRDHEQYF.

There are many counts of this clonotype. CDR3 sequence (DNA): TGCGCCAGCAGCCAGGGACAGGCCAGCTCCTACGAGCAGTACTTC. It codes for CASSQGQASSYEQYF. The genes are TRBV4-1 and TRBJ2-7, with 8 bases fitting TRBD1. Germline trimming cut 3 bases from V and 0 bases from J; bases unmatched to any gene: 4. The CDR3 covers 15 residues. The germline gives CDR1 MGHRA, CDR2 YSYEKL.

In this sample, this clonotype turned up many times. CDR3 in DNA: TGCGCCAGCAGCTTGTCGGGTAGCCAAGAGACCCAGTACTTC. Protein sequence: CASSLSGSQETQYF. The V gene is TRBV5-1, the J gene TRBJ2-5, with D hard to call. The CDR3 length is 14 residues. The ends were cut back, 1 base at V and 1 base at J, with 8 bases in the middle. Germline values: CDR1 SGHRS, CDR2 YFSETQ.

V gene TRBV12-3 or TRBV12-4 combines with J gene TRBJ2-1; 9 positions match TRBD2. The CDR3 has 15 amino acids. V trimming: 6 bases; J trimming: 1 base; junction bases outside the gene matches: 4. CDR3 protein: CASRRSGGSYNEQFF. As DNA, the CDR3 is TGTGCCAGCAGACGGAGCGGGGGGTCCTACAATGAGCAGTTCTTC.

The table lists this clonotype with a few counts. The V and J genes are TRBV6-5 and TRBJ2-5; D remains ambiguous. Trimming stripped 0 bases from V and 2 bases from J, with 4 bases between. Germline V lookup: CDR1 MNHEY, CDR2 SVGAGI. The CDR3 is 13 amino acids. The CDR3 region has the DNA TGTGCCAGCAGTTACTCGCCACAAGAGACCCAGTACTTC. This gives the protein CASSYSPQETQYF.

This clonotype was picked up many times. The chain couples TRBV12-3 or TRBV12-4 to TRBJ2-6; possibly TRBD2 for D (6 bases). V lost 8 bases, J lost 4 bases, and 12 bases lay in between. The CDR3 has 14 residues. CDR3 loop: CASRRGGGANVLTF. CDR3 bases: TGTGCCAGCCGGCGGGGTGGCGGGGCCAACGTCCTGACTTTC.

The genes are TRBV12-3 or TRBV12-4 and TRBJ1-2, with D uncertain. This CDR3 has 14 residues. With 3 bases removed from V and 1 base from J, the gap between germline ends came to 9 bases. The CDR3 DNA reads TGTGCCAGCAGTTTGTCCGGTCGTAACTATGGCTACACCTTC. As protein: CASSLSGRNYGYTF.

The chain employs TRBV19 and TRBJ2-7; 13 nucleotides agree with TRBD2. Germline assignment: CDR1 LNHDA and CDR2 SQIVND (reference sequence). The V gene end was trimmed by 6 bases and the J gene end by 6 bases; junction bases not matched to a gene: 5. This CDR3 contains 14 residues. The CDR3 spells CASSAGLAGVEQYF. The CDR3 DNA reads TGTGCCAGTAGCGCAGGACTAGCGGGGGTCGAGCAGTACTTC. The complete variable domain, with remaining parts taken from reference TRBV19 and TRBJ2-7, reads DGGITQSPKYLFRKEGQNVTLSCEQNLNHDAMYWYRQDPGQGLRLIYYSQIVNDFQKGDIAEGYSVSREKKESFPLTVTSAQKNPTAFYLCASSAGLAGVEQYFGPGTRLTVT.

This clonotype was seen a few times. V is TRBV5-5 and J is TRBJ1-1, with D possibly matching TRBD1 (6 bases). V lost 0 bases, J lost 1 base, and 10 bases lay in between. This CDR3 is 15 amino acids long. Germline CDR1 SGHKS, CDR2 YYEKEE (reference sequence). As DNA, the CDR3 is TGTGCCAGCAGCTTGGGGATACAGGGGAACACTGAAGCTTTCTTT. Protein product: CASSLGIQGNTEAFF.

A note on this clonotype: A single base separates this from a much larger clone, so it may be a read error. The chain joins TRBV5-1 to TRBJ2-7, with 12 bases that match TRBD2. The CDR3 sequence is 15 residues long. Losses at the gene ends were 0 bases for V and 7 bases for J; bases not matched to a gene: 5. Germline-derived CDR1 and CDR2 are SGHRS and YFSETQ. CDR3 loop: CASSLGTSGDGEQYF. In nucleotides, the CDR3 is TGCGCCAGCAGCTTGGGGACTAGCGGGGATGGGGAGCAGTACTTC. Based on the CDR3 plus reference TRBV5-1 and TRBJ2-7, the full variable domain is KAGVTQTPRYLIKTRGQQVTLSCSPISGHRSVSWYQQTPGQGLQFLFEYFSETQRNKGNFPGRFSGRQFSNSRSEMNVSTLELGDSALYLCASSLGTSGDGEQYFGPGTRLTVT.

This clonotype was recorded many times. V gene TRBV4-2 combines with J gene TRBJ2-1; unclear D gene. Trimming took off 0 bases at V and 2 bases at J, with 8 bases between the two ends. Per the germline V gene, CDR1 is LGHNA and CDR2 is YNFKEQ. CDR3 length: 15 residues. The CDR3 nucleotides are TGTGCCAGCAGCCAAGATCGGGTTACCTACAATGAGCAGTTCTTC. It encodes CASSQDRVTYNEQFF.

As DNA, the CDR3 is TGTGCAACACAAAACCACAGGGGCGCGAACACAGATACGCAGTATTTT. It is translated as CATQNHRGANTDTQYF. V is TRBV19 and J is TRBJ2-3; TRBD1 aligns across 7 bases. The CDR3 loop spans 16 amino acids. Germline loops: CDR1 LNHDA, CDR2 SQIVND (reference sequence).

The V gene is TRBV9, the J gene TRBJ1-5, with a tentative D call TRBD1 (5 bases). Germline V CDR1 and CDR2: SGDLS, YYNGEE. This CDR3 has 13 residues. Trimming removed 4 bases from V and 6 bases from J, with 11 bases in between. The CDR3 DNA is TGTGCCAGCAGCAGGGGAGTAGTTCAGCCCCAGCATTTT. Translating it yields CASSRGVVQPQHF.

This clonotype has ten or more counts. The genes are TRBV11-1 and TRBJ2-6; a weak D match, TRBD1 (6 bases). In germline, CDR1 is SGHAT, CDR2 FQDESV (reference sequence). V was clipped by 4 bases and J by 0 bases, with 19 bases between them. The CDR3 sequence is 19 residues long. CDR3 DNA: TGTGCCAGCAGCTCCCCAAGGGGGTCCTTCGACTCTGGGGCCAACGTCCTGACTTTC. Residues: CASSSPRGSFDSGANVLTF.

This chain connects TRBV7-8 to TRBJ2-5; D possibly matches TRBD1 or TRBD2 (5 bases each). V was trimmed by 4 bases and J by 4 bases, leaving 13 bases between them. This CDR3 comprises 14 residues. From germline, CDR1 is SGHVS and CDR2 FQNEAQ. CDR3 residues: CASSWDASTETQYF. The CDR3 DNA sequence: TGTGCCAGCAGCTGGGACGCAAGCACAGAGACCCAGTACTTC.

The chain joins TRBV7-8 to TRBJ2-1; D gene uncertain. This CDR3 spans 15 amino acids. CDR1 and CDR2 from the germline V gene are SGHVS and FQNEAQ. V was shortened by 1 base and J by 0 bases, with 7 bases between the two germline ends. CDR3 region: CASSLGVGSYNEQFF. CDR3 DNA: TGTGCCAGCAGCTTAGGGGTTGGCTCCTACAATGAGCAGTTCTTC.

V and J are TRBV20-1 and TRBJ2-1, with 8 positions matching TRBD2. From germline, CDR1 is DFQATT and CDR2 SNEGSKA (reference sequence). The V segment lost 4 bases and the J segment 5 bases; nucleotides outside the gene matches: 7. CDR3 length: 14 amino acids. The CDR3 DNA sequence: TGCAGTGCTACATCTAGCGGGTACCACAATGAGCAGTTCTTC. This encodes CSATSSGYHNEQFF.